Following are 11 T cell receptor beta chains from one sample sequenced in a study of post-analysis software for immune sequencing data. General study findings and limits: Roughly five TRBV segments appeared more often in patients than in controls, and TRBV5-6, TRBV5-1 and TRBV20-1 were among these.

These receptors have no known antigen. Included in the TCR beta cDNA libraries were unique molecular identifiers. TCRdb recomputed calls from the PCR reads with MiXCR, one row per CDR3 protein. The sample holds about 760,000 distinct CDR3 sequences, 25% to 30% seen once. Sequencing used blood. Receptors were obtained from a girl aged 10 to 17 with multiple sclerosis.

The CDR3 nucleotides read TGCAGTGCTAAGACACAACCTCAGAATTCACCCCTCCACTTT. Protein: CSAKTQPQNSPLHF. The chain combines TRBV20-1 with TRBJ1-6; D gene unclear. Trimming left V 4 bases short and J 7 bases short, with 14 bases between. The CDR3 length is 14 residues. Germline CDR1 DFQATT, CDR2 SNEGSKA (reference sequence).

The genes are TRBV12-3 or TRBV12-4 and TRBJ2-4; 16 nucleotides line up with TRBD2. The CDR3 spans 13 residues. Trimming removed 6 bases from V and 11 bases from J; junction bases left unmatched: 1. CDR3 loop: CASRGTSGRVQYF. The DNA for the CDR3 is TGTGCCAGCAGAGGGACTAGCGGGAGGGTTCAGTACTTC.

V usage is TRBV27 and J usage is TRBJ2-3; tentative D call: TRBD2 (6 bases). The CDR3 is made up of 15 amino acids. The germline V gene has CDR1 MNHEY and CDR2 SMNVEV (reference sequence). Trimming left V 5 bases short and J 0 bases short, with 12 bases between. CDR3 protein: CASSPLTRSTDTQYF. For the CDR3, the DNA is TGTGCCAGCAGTCCCCTGACTAGAAGCACAGATACGCAGTATTTT.

This clonotype turned up a few times. V gene TRBV3-1 combines with J gene TRBJ1-2, with 8 bases matching TRBD1. Germline trimming cut 3 bases from V and 7 bases from J; bases unmatched to any gene: 4. Germline V gives CDR1 LGHDT, CDR2 YNNKEL (reference sequence). This CDR3 spans 13 amino acids. The CDR3 nucleotides read TGTGCCAGCAGCCACAACAGGGGGGGTGGCTACACCTTC. Translation gives CASSHNRGGGYTF.

The CDR3 protein is CASSYPTREQYF. CDR3 DNA sequence: TGTGCCAGCAGTTACCCGACTCGTGAGCAGTACTTC. This sequence joins TRBV6-2 or TRBV6-3 and TRBJ2-7; unclear D gene. The CDR3 runs 12 residues. V lost 2 bases, J lost 7 bases, and 9 bases lay in between. Per the germline V gene, CDR1 is MNHEY and CDR2 is SVGEGT.

The CDR3, as DNA: TGTGCCAGCAGTTCCTACCCGGGACAGCTTGTCTCTGGGGCCAACGTCCTGACTTTC. It yields the protein CASSSYPGQLVSGANVLTF. The V and J genes are TRBV12-3 or TRBV12-4 and TRBJ2-6, with 7 positions matching TRBD1. V lost 4 bases to trimming and J lost 0 bases; unmatched junction nucleotides: 12. The CDR3 covers 19 residues.

As to this clonotype: Mismatch with germline at one junction end may stem from a read error. The rearrangement links TRBV5-5 to TRBJ2-3, with 9 nucleotides matching TRBD1. The CDR3 runs 15 residues. Germline lookup yields CDR1 SGHKS and CDR2 YYEKEE (reference sequence). CDR3 residues: CASSLSGTGSDAQYF. The CDR3 DNA sequence: TGTGCCAGCAGCTTATCCGGGACAGGGTCAGATGCGCAGTATTTT.

The V call is TRBV24-1, the J call TRBJ2-3, with D tentatively TRBD2 (5 bases). Germline V gene lookup returns CDR1 KGHDR and CDR2 SFDVKD. The CDR3 extends over 16 amino acids. Trimming cost V 1 base and J 6 bases, with 16 bases left between them. CDR3 sequence reads: CATSDFRGSPVDTQYF. In nucleotides, the CDR3 is TGTGCCACCAGTGATTTTCGGGGATCTCCCGTCGATACGCAGTATTTT.

The V gene is TRBV2, the J gene TRBJ2-1; a weak D match, TRBD2 (6 bases). The germline CDR1 and CDR2 sequences are SNHLY and FYNNEI. The CDR3 extends over 16 amino acids. V lost 7 bases to trimming and J lost 9 bases, with 25 bases between them. The CDR3, as DNA: TGTGCCAGCACCCAAAAAGGACTACTGCGAGGTGGTGAGCAGTTCTTC. Amino acids: CASTQKGLLRGGEQFF.

The chain is built from TRBV24-1 and TRBJ2-2; possibly TRBD2 for D (6 bases). Trimming took 3 bases from V and 4 from J, leaving 17 bases between them. In germline, CDR1 is KGHDR, CDR2 SFDVKD. There are 17 residues in the CDR3. In DNA, the CDR3 is TGTGCCACCAGTGATCCTTCATGGGGGGTCCGCACCGGGGAGCTGTTTTTT. Residues: CATSDPSWGVRTGELFF.

The chain has TRBV28 and TRBJ2-1; 9 nucleotides match TRBD1. The CDR3 consists of 14 residues. Germline V gives CDR1 MDHEN, CDR2 SYDVKM. With V trimmed by 2 bases and J by 7 bases, 3 bases remained unmatched. CDR3 nucleotides: TGTGCCAGCAGTTTAGACAGGGGGTCAAATGAGCAGTTCTTC. This gives the protein CASSLDRGSNEQFF. Complete variable domain (other parts from reference TRBV28 and TRBJ2-1): DVKVTQSSRYLVKRTGEKVFLECVQDMDHENMFWYRQDPGLGLRLIYFSYDVKMKEKGDIPEGYSVSREKKERFSLILESASTNQTSMYLCASSLDRGSNEQFFGPGTRLTVL.